The 23 T cell receptor beta chains below all came from one sample that was sequenced in a study of cytomegalovirus exposure and HLA in healthy donors. A multiplex PCR was run with 60 Vbeta primers and 13 Jbeta primers. Clones were read by immunoSEQ multiplex PCR, and TCRdb kept only the in-frame ones, dropping some. Of about 140,000 clones in the sample, 75% to 85% were seen once. Specimen: PBMCs. These TCRs come from a woman aged 18-30 years in good health and CMV-seropositive.

As concerns this clone: Other nucleotide sequences from this sample produce the same CDR3. The chain employs TRBV4-1 and TRBJ1-2; TRBD1 matches 8 bases. The CDR3 is made up of 16 amino acids. From germline, CDR1 is MGHRA and CDR2 YSYEKL. V was clipped by 0 bases and J by 5 bases; unmatched bases: 8. The CDR3 protein is CASSQDNEDRVYGYTF. As DNA, the CDR3 is TGCGCCAGCAGCCAAGACAATGAGGACAGGGTGTATGGCTACACCTTC.

This chain uses TRBV6-5 with TRBJ2-2; 7 bases map to TRBD1. The CDR3 loop spans 15 amino acids. Germline V lookup: CDR1 MNHEY, CDR2 SVGAGI. V lost 6 bases, J lost 7 bases, and 11 bases stayed unmatched. The CDR3 spells CASSKRQGGIGELFF. CDR3 DNA sequence: TGTGCCAGCAGCAAACGACAGGGCGGCATCGGGGAGCTGTTTTTT.

The chain is built from TRBV6-5 and TRBJ2-7, with TRBD1 matching over 10 bases. The CDR3 spans 14 residues. The ends lost 4 bases at V and 5 bases at J; junction bases unmatched: 5. Per the germline V gene, CDR1 is MNHEY and CDR2 is SVGAGI. CDR3 protein: CASSSGQGIHEQYF. The CDR3 bases are TGTGCCAGCAGTTCGGGACAGGGGATTCACGAGCAGTACTTC.

The chain carries TRBV5-8 and TRBJ2-7, with TRBD1 as a possible D gene (6 bases). The CDR3 length is 16 residues. V was cut by 2 bases and J by 2 bases, with 17 bases left in between. Per germline, CDR1 SGHTS and CDR2 YDEGEE. The chain's CDR3 is CASSLIGGQWTYEQYF. The CDR3 region has the DNA TGTGCCAGCAGCTTAATTGGGGGCCAGTGGACCTACGAGCAGTACTTC.

A remark on this clone: Other DNA sequences from this sample encode an identical CDR3 as well. V and J are TRBV6-5 and TRBJ1-3; D uncertain. Per germline, CDR1 MNHEY and CDR2 SVGAGI. Trimming pared 6 bases from V and 5 bases from J, leaving 14 bases between. The CDR3 is 14 amino acids. This CDR3 reads CASRKLSPRNTIYF. CDR3 bases: TGTGCCAGCAGGAAGCTATCGCCGCGAAACACCATATATTTT.

This clone was recorded once. V and J are TRBV11-2 and TRBJ2-7; TRBD1 matches 8 bases. This CDR3 spans 15 amino acids. J lost 7 bases, V lost 2 bases, and 10 bases had no gene match. Germline lookup yields CDR1 SGHAT and CDR2 FQNNGV. The CDR3 DNA reads as TGTGCCAGCAGCTTATCCCCTACAGGGGGTCTGGAGCAGTACTTC. This codes for CASSLSPTGGLEQYF.

This clone was seen a handful of times. The gene calls are TRBV19 and TRBJ2-7, with 10 bases aligning to TRBD1. The CDR3 contains 16 residues. The ends lost 5 bases at V and 1 base at J; junction bases unmatched: 8. The germline V gene encodes CDR1 LNHDA and CDR2 SQIVND (reference sequence). CDR3: CASSGKDRGTSYEQYF. In DNA, the CDR3 is TGTGCCAGTAGTGGTAAGGACAGGGGGACTTCCTACGAGCAGTACTTC.

In its sample, this clone was seen a few times. The V call is TRBV4-1, the J call TRBJ2-2; 9 bases line up with TRBD1. The CDR3 consists of 16 residues. Germline CDR1 is MGHRA and CDR2 is YSYEKL. J was trimmed by 3 bases and V by 4 bases; bases with no gene match: 6. The CDR3 bases are TGCGCCAGCAGCCCAACAGGGGGCTTAGACACCGGGGAGCTGTTTTTT. Protein: CASSPTGGLDTGELFF.

This chain links TRBV5-1 with TRBJ1-3; TRBD1 is a possible D gene (5 bases). V was trimmed by 5 bases and J by 3 bases, leaving 12 bases between them. Germline-derived CDR1 and CDR2 are SGHRS and YFSETQ. The CDR3 is made up of 14 amino acids. The CDR3 sequence is CASRGLRDGNTIYF. CDR3 bases: TGCGCCAGCAGGGGACTACGGGATGGAAACACCATATATTTT.

V gene TRBV2 combines with J gene TRBJ2-4; the D gene is possibly TRBD1 (5 bases). The germline CDR1 and CDR2 sequences are SNHLY and FYNNEI. CDR3 length: 13 amino acids. The germline V and J ends were trimmed by 7 bases and 8 bases, with 15 bases remaining between them. In DNA, the CDR3 is TGTGCCAGCAAGGCTGGGGCCCTGGACATTCAGTACTTC. Amino acid sequence: CASKAGALDIQYF.

This sequence joins TRBV18 and TRBJ1-1, with 7 bases lining up with TRBD1. The V and J ends lost 2 bases and 3 bases, in that order; junction bases with no gene match: 0. This CDR3 has 13 amino acids. CDR1 KGHSH and CDR2 LQKENI come from the germline V gene. The chain's CDR3 is CASSPTGDTEAFF. DNA of the CDR3: TGTGCCAGCTCACCAACAGGGGACACTGAAGCTTTCTTT.

V is TRBV6-6 and J is TRBJ1-1; possibly TRBD1 for D (6 bases). The CDR3 spans 14 residues. With 7 bases removed from V and 5 bases from J, the gap between germline ends came to 17 bases. Germline V lookup: CDR1 MNHNY, CDR2 SVGAGI (reference sequence). CDR3: CASTSGGRETEAFF. The CDR3 nucleotides read TGTGCCAGCACCTCCGGGGGGCGCGAGACTGAAGCTTTCTTT.

This rearrangement joins TRBV5-1 to TRBJ2-7; D remains unclear. CDR1 SGHRS and CDR2 YFSETQ come from the germline V gene. Trimming stripped 4 bases from V and 5 bases from J, with 13 bases between. The CDR3 extends over 13 amino acids. The CDR3 sequence: CASSHTVRDEQYF. The CDR3 coding sequence is TGCGCCAGCAGCCATACTGTTCGGGACGAGCAGTACTTC.

This chain's CDR3 is CASIRTVNTEAFF. DNA for the CDR3: TGTGCCAGCATCCGGACAGTAAACACTGAAGCTTTCTTT. The chain joins TRBV6-4 to TRBJ1-1; D possibly corresponds to TRBD1 (6 bases). CDR1 is MRHNA and CDR2 is SNTAGT in the germline V gene. The length of the CDR3 is 13 residues. Trimming removed 7 bases from V and 2 bases from J, with 11 bases in between.

This clone was counted only a few times. The chain uses TRBV11-2 and TRBJ1-1, with D perhaps matching TRBD1 (6 bases). The ends were cut back, 5 bases at V and 0 bases at J, with 7 bases in the middle. From germline, CDR1 is SGHAT and CDR2 FQNNGV. The CDR3 spans 13 residues. CDR3 nucleotides: TGTGCCAGCAGCGACAGGTTGAACACTGAAGCTTTCTTT. Residues: CASSDRLNTEAFF.

The V gene is TRBV10-3, the J gene TRBJ2-7; D is unclear. The V gene's germline CDR1 is ENHRY and CDR2 SYGVKD. The CDR3 runs 14 residues. Trimming left V 2 bases short and J 0 bases short, with 8 bases between. The CDR3 DNA follows: TGTGCCATCAGTGAGAGACTGGACTCCTACGAGCAGTACTTC. It specifies CAISERLDSYEQYF.

J is TRBJ1-5 and V is TRBV7-9; D remains ambiguous. The CDR3 is 15 amino acids. Germline V gives CDR1 SEHNR, CDR2 FQNEAQ (reference sequence). Between the trimmed V and J ends, which lost 0 bases and 5 bases, there was a span of 11 bases. CDR3 bases: TGTGCCAGCAGCTTAGCGGAGGCAGGCGATCAGCCCCAGCATTTT. As protein: CASSLAEAGDQPQHF. The complete variable domain, with remaining parts taken from reference TRBV7-9 and TRBJ1-5, reads DTGVSQNPRHKITKRGQNVTFRCDPISEHNRLYWYRQTLGQGPEFLTYFQNEAQLEKSRLLSDRFSAERPKGSFSTLEIQRTEQGDSAMYLCASSLAEAGDQPQHFGDGTRLSIL.

The J gene is TRBJ2-7, the V gene TRBV5-6, with 9 nucleotides matching TRBD1. This CDR3 comprises 16 residues. Per the germline V gene, CDR1 is SGHDT and CDR2 is YYEEEE. V was clipped by 4 bases and J by 3 bases; unmatched bases: 11. CDR3 sequence reads: CASSMRSGTGLYEQYF. CDR3 DNA sequence: TGTGCCAGCAGCATGCGCTCCGGGACAGGGCTCTACGAGCAGTACTTC.

The chain employs TRBV5-5 and TRBJ1-4; 9 bases match TRBD1. The germline V gene has CDR1 SGHKS and CDR2 YYEKEE (reference sequence). The CDR3 runs 19 residues. The trim removed 4 bases at V and 1 base at J, leaving 14 bases unmatched. Written as DNA, the CDR3 is TGTGCCAGCAGCCGTCTCCACCGGGACAGGGTCTTAACTAATGAAAAACTGTTTTTT. Amino acids: CASSRLHRDRVLTNEKLFF.

V is TRBV5-4 and J is TRBJ1-1, with 9 bases lining up with TRBD1. Germline CDR1 is SGHNT and CDR2 is YYREEE (reference sequence). The CDR3 loop spans 15 amino acids. V lost 2 bases to trimming and J lost 5 bases; unmatched junction nucleotides: 7. As DNA, the CDR3 is TGTGCCAGCAGCTTCGCGACAGGGGGTATGACTGAAGCTTTCTTT. It translates to CASSFATGGMTEAFF.

The chain carries TRBV4-1 and TRBJ1-2; 7 positions agree with TRBD1. J was trimmed by 4 bases and V by 0 bases; bases with no gene match: 5. CDR3 length equals 15 residues. Germline V gene data show CDR1 as MGHRA and CDR2 as YSYEKL. CDR3 nucleotide sequence: TGCGCCAGCAGCCAAGATCAGACAGGGATCTATGGCTACACCTTC. It translates to CASSQDQTGIYGYTF.

This chain links TRBV5-1 with TRBJ2-2; D uncertain. V was cut by 4 bases and J by 2 bases, with 15 bases left in between. Germline V gene sequence: CDR1 SGHRS, CDR2 YFSETQ. CDR3 length: 16 residues. CDR3 loop: CASSPDGARNTGELFF. The CDR3 DNA reads as TGCGCCAGCAGCCCGGATGGAGCTCGAAACACCGGGGAGCTGTTTTTT.

The chain carries TRBV6-1 and TRBJ1-5, with D unresolved. Deletions cut 2 bases from V and 2 bases from J, with 13 bases between. This CDR3 has 16 residues. Germline lookup yields CDR1 MNHNS and CDR2 SASEGT. The CDR3 bases are TGTGCCAGCAGTGAATCGGAAACTATTGGCAATCAGCCCCAGCATTTT. Translating it yields CASSESETIGNQPQHF.